The entry below gives a single T cell receptor (beta chain) sequence along with its context. With 6 bases clipped from V and 0 bases from J, the junction kept 9 bases outside the gene matches. The CDR3 is made up of 15 amino acids. CDR1 SGDLS and CDR2 YYNGEE come from the germline V gene. The data derive from a study of cytomegalovirus exposure and HLA in healthy donors. Vbeta (60) and Jbeta (13) primers were used in the PCR. Sequencing was performed with immunoSEQ multiplex PCR; in TCRdb, only in-frame clones are kept and a portion is missing. This sample has roughly 130,000 clones, with roughly 80% found just once.

The specimen sequenced was PBMCs. This TCR derives from a man under 40 in good health and CMV-seronegative. The rearrangement links TRBV9 to TRBJ2-7, with 7 bases fitting TRBD1. Written as DNA, the CDR3 is TGTGCCAGCACGGATACAGGGGTGAGCTCCTACGAGCAGTACTTC. It yields the protein CASTDTGVSSYEQYF.